One and the same sample provided the 16 T cell receptor beta chains below, sequenced in a study of early T cells in non-severe SARS-CoV-2 infection. TCRdb used MiXCR to reprocess the 5' RACE reads, holding one entry per CDR3 protein. The sample lists 70,000 or so distinct CDR3 sequences; 10% to 15% were seen once. Sequencing was done on a sample of whole blood. These receptors were taken from an adult who was a healthcare worker with PCR-confirmed SARS-CoV-2 infection or an uninfected control (not recorded which).

Ten or more counts support this clonotype. The CDR3 DNA follows: TGCAGCGTTGAGCCCCTAGCGGGGGGTAGGGGTGAGCAGTTCTTC. Translated: CSVEPLAGGRGEQFF. The gene calls are TRBV29-1 and TRBJ2-1; TRBD2 agrees at 11 bases. The CDR3 loop spans 15 amino acids. The trim removed 3 bases at V and 9 bases at J, leaving 10 bases unmatched. The germline V gene encodes CDR1 SQVTM and CDR2 ANQGSEA.

This clonotype came up many times. This sequence joins TRBV12-5 and TRBJ2-1; no clear D gene. This CDR3 spans 12 amino acids. CDR1 and CDR2 (germline): LGHNT, FRNRAP. V dropped 6 bases and J dropped 10 bases, with 13 bases sitting between them. CDR3 loop: CASGPQTGEQFF. CDR3 coding DNA: TGTGCTAGTGGCCCCCAGACCGGAGAGCAGTTCTTC.

This clonotype occurred a few times. The chain carries TRBV9 and TRBJ1-4; 11 bases are shared with TRBD1. V shed 3 bases, J shed 7 bases, and the junction held 5 bases outside the gene matches. Germline loops: CDR1 SGDLS, CDR2 YYNGEE. This CDR3 contains 15 residues. CDR3 nucleotides: TGTGCCAGCAGCGCGAGGACAGGGGGCAGTGAAAAACTGTTTTTT. As protein: CASSARTGGSEKLFF.

This clonotype was detected ten times or more. The CDR3 bases are TGCGCCAGCAGCCAAGCGGAAAAGGGACGGTCGTACGAGCAGTACTTC. Its translation: CASSQAEKGRSYEQYF. This sequence joins TRBV4-1 and TRBJ2-7; the D gene could be TRBD1 or TRBD2 (5 bases each). V was pared by 1 base and J by 4 bases, with 17 bases between. Germline values: CDR1 MGHRA, CDR2 YSYEKL. The CDR3 consists of 16 residues.

The chain joins TRBV12-3 or TRBV12-4 to TRBJ2-7; 10 nucleotides line up with TRBD2. V lost 3 bases to trimming and J lost 2 bases; unmatched junction nucleotides: 7. There are 16 residues in the CDR3. For the CDR3, the DNA is TGTGCCAGCAGTTTGCCTAGCGGGGGTGCCGCCTACGAGCAGTACTTC. This encodes CASSLPSGGAAYEQYF.

In nucleotides, the CDR3 is TGCGCCAGCAGTGATTGGGGGAATCAGCCCCAGCATTTT. It is translated as CASSDWGNQPQHF. The chain is built from TRBV10-2 and TRBJ1-5; a weak D match, TRBD1 (5 bases). This CDR3 has 13 residues. The germline V gene encodes CDR1 WSHSY and CDR2 SAAADI. The germline V and J ends were trimmed by 3 bases and 4 bases, with 7 bases remaining between them.

In this sample, this clonotype turned up a few times. The rearrangement uses TRBV7-9 and TRBJ1-2; D remains ambiguous. V lost 1 base, J lost 4 bases, and 7 bases lay in between. Germline assignment: CDR1 SEHNR and CDR2 FQNEAQ (reference sequence). This CDR3 spans 13 amino acids. CDR3 region: CASSLGGGYGYTF. Written as DNA, the CDR3 is TGTGCCAGCAGCTTAGGTGGCGGCTATGGCTACACCTTC. Using reference TRBV7-9 and TRBJ1-2 for the parts outside the CDR3, the full variable domain is DTGVSQNPRHKITKRGQNVTFRCDPISEHNRLYWYRQTLGQGPEFLTYFQNEAQLEKSRLLSDRFSAERPKGSFSTLEIQRTEQGDSAMYLCASSLGGGYGYTFGSGTRLTVV.

The chain couples TRBV2 to TRBJ2-1; 10 bases match TRBD2. Looked up from germline, CDR1 is SNHLY and CDR2 is FYNNEI. This CDR3 region has 15 residues. The junction had 5 bases not matched to a gene; V was cut back by 3 bases and J by 6 bases. CDR3 amino acids: CASSDVPSGSNEQFF. In DNA, the CDR3 is TGTGCCAGCAGTGACGTTCCTAGCGGGAGCAATGAGCAGTTCTTC.

The rearrangement uses TRBV15 and TRBJ2-2, with D possibly matching TRBD2 (5 bases). The CDR3 is 14 amino acids. The V gene lost 1 base and the J gene lost 7 bases, with 10 bases spanning the gap. Germline assignment: CDR1 LNHNV and CDR2 YYDKDF (reference sequence). CDR3 protein: CATSRAGVGGELFF. In DNA form, the CDR3 reads TGTGCCACCAGCAGAGCCGGGGTCGGCGGGGAGCTGTTTTTT.

This chain joins TRBV11-2 and TRBJ2-2, with TRBD1 matching over 8 bases. V shed 6 bases and J 8 bases; nucleotides not matched to a gene: 14. Germline V gene sequence: CDR1 SGHAT, CDR2 FQNNGV. The CDR3 runs to 16 residues. The CDR3 region is CASSWPQTGASGELFF. The CDR3 DNA reads as TGTGCCAGCAGTTGGCCGCAGACAGGGGCATCTGGGGAGCTGTTTTTT. Together with reference TRBV11-2 and TRBJ2-2, the CDR3 gives the full variable domain: EAGVAQSPRYKIIEKRQSVAFWCNPISGHATLYWYQQILGQGPKLLIQFQNNGVVDDSQLPKDRFSAERLKGVDSTLKIQPAKLEDSAVYLCASSWPQTGASGELFFGEGSRLTVL.

V and J are TRBV29-1 and TRBJ2-7, with TRBD1 identical over 7 bases. Trimming took 6 bases from V and 3 from J; bases not matched to a gene: 8. The germline gives CDR1 SQVTM, CDR2 ANQGSEA. This CDR3 has 13 residues. DNA for the CDR3: TGCAGCGTCAGACAGGGTAACATCTACGAGCAGTACTTC. Translation: CSVRQGNIYEQYF.

This clonotype was observed a handful of times. The rearrangement uses TRBV19 and TRBJ2-3; 7 bases agree with TRBD1. The germline V gene encodes CDR1 LNHDA and CDR2 SQIVND (reference sequence). The CDR3 runs 13 residues. The V segment lost 10 bases and the J segment 3 bases; nucleotides outside the gene matches: 7. CDR3 sequence: CATTGDNTDTQYF. CDR3 nucleotides: TGTGCCACCACAGGGGACAATACAGATACGCAGTATTTT.

V gene TRBV18 combines with J gene TRBJ1-1; 10 bases agree with TRBD1. The length of the CDR3 is 14 residues. From germline, CDR1 is KGHSH and CDR2 LQKENI. Germline trimming cut 6 bases from V and 8 bases from J; bases unmatched to any gene: 9. CDR3 bases: TGTGCCAGCTCCCGACACCGGGACAGGGGCGAAGCTTTCTTT. Its protein is CASSRHRDRGEAFF. Full variable domain (remainder filled in from reference TRBV18 and TRBJ1-1): NAGVMQNPRHLVRRRGQEARLRCSPMKGHSHVYWYRQLPEEGLKFMVYLQKENIIDESGMPKERFSAEFPKEGPSILRIQQVVRGDSAAYFCASSRHRDRGEAFFGQGTRLTVV.

The chain joins TRBV20-1 to TRBJ2-4; D unclear. V was shortened by 4 bases and J by 0 bases, with 7 bases between the two germline ends. The CDR3 has 13 amino acids. In germline, CDR1 is DFQATT, CDR2 SNEGSKA (reference sequence). Written as DNA, the CDR3 is TGCAGTGCTATGGCAGTAGCCAAAAACATTCAGTACTTC. Translating it yields CSAMAVAKNIQYF.

In DNA, the CDR3 is TGTGCCAGCAGCCCGGACAGTGTATCTTCACCCCTCCACTTT. Translated, it gives CASSPDSVSSPLHF. This chain links TRBV3-1 with TRBJ1-6; D may be TRBD1 (6 bases). Trimming shortened V by 4 bases and J by 9 bases, and 13 bases separated the two germline ends. This CDR3 comprises 14 residues. Germline V gene data show CDR1 as LGHDT and CDR2 as YNNKEL (reference sequence).

The chain combines TRBV7-9 with TRBJ1-4; D uncertain. The CDR3 is 15 amino acids. CDR1 is SEHNR and CDR2 is FQNEAQ in the germline V gene (reference sequence). V was shortened by 3 bases and J by 7 bases, with 15 bases between the two germline ends. DNA for the CDR3: TGTGCCAGCAGCTTCGTTACTGCGGGTGGTGAAAAACTGTTTTTT. Amino acid sequence: CASSFVTAGGEKLFF.